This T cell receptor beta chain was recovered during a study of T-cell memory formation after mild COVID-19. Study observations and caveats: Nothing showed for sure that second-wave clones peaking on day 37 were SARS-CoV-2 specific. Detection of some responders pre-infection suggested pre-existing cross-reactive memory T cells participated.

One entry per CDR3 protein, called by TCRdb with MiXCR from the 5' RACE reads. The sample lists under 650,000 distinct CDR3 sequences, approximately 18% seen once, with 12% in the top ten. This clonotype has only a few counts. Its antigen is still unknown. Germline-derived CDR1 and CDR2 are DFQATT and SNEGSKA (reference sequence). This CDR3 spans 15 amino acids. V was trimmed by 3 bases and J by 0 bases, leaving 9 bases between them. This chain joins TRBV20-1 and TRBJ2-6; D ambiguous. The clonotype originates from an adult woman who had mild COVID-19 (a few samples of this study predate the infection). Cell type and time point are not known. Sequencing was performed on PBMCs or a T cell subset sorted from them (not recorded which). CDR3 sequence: CSARSLSSGANVLTF. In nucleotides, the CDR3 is TGCAGTGCTAGGAGTTTGAGCTCTGGGGCCAACGTCCTGACTTTC.